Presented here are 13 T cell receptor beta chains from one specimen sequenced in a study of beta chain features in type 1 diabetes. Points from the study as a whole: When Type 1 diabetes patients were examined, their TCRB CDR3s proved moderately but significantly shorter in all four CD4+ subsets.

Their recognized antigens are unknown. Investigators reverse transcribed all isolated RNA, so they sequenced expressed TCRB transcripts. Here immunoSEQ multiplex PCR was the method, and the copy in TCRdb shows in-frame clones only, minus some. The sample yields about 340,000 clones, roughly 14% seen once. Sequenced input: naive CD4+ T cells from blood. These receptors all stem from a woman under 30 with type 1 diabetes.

CDR3 sequence: CAWSEARAQPQHF. The CDR3 DNA reads as TGTGCCTGGAGCGAGGCCAGGGCCCAGCCCCAGCATTTT. This chain connects TRBV30 to TRBJ1-5; TRBD1 might be the D (5 bases). V lost 3 bases and J 7 bases, leaving 13 bases between the germline ends. The CDR3 is 13 residues long. The V gene's germline CDR1 is GTSNPN and CDR2 SVGIG (reference sequence). The full variable domain, completed using reference TRBV30 and TRBJ1-5, is SQTIHQWPATLVQPVGSPLSLECTVEGTSNPNLYWYRQAAGRGLQLLFYSVGIGQISSEVPQNLSASRPQDRQFILSSKKLLLSDSGFYLCAWSEARAQPQHFGDGTRLSIL.

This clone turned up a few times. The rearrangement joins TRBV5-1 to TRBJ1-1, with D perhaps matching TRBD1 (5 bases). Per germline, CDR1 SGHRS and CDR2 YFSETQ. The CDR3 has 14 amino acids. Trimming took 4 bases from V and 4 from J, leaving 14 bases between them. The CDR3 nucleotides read TGCGCCAGCAGCCGAACAGGCAGGCCCACTGAAGCTTTCTTT. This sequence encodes CASSRTGRPTEAFF.

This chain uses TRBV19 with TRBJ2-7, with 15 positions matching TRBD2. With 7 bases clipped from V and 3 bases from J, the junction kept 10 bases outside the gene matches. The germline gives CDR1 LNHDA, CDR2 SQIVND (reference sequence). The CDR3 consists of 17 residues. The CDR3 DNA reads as TGTGCCAGTAAATGGGGGGGACTAGCGGGAGGCCACTACGAGCAGTACTTC. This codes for CASKWGGLAGGHYEQYF.

The CDR3 DNA is TGTGCCAGTAAGAAAAACAGGGCTGGCTACACCTTC. Protein: CASKKNRAGYTF. The rearrangement uses TRBV7-9 and TRBJ1-2, with TRBD1 as a possible D gene (6 bases). Germline V gene sequence: CDR1 SEHNR, CDR2 FQNEAQ (reference sequence). V lost 9 bases and J lost 7, with 15 bases in between. The CDR3 consists of 12 residues. The full variable domain, with the rest looked up from reference TRBV7-9 and TRBJ1-2, is DTGVSQNPRHKITKRGQNVTFRCDPISEHNRLYWYRQTLGQGPEFLTYFQNEAQLEKSRLLSDRFSAERPKGSFSTLEIQRTEQGDSAMYLCASKKNRAGYTFGSGTRLTVV.

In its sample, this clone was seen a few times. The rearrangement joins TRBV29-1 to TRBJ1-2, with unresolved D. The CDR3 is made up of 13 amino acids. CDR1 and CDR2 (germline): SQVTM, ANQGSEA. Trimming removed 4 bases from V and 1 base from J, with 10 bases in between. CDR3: CSVGQRLNYGYTF. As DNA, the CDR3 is TGCAGCGTTGGGCAGCGCCTTAACTATGGCTACACCTTC.

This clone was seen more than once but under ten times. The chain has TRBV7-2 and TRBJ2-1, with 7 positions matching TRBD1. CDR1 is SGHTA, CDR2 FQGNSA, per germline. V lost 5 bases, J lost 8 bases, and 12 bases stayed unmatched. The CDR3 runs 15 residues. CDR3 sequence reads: CASSLKGAPRDEQFF. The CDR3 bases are TGTGCCAGCAGCCTCAAGGGGGCCCCACGGGATGAGCAGTTCTTC.

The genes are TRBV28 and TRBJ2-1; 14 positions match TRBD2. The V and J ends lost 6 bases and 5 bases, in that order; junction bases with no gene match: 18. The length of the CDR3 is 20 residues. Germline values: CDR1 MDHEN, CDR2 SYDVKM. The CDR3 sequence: CASRIAGRQGTSGGNNEQFF. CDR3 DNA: TGTGCCAGCAGGATCGCGGGACGGCAAGGGACTAGCGGGGGTAACAATGAGCAGTTCTTC.

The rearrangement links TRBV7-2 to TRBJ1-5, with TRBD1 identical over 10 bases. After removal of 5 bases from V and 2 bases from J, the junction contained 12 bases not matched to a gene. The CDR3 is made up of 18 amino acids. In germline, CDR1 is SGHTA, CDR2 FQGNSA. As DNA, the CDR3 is TGTGCCAGCAGCCACCATCGACAGGGGGCGGGGGGCAATCAGCCCCAGCATTTT. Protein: CASSHHRQGAGGNQPQHF.

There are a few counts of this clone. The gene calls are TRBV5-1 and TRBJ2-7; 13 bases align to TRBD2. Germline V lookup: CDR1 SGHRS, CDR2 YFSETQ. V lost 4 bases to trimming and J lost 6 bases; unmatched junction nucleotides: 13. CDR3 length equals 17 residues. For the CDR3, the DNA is TGCGCCAGCAGCCTACTCCAACTAGCGGGAGGGCTGAGCGAGCAGTACTTC. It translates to CASSLLQLAGGLSEQYF.

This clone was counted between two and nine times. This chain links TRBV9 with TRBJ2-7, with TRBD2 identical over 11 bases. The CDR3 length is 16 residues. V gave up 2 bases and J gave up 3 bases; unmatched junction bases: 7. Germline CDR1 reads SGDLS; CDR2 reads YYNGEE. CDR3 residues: CASSVHGLAGLYEQYF. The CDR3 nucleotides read TGTGCCAGCAGCGTCCACGGACTAGCGGGCCTCTACGAGCAGTACTTC.

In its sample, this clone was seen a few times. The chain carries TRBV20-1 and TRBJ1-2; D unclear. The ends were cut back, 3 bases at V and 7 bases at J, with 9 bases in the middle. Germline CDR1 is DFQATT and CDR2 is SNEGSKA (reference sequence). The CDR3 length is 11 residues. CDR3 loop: CSASGNIGYTF. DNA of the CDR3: TGCAGTGCTAGCGGGAACATTGGCTACACCTTC.

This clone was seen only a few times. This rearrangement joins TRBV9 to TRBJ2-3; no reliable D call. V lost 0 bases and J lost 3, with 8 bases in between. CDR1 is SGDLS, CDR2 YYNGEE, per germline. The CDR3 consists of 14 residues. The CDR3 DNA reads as TGTGCCAGCAGCGTAGGACCAGGAACAGATACGCAGTATTTT. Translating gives CASSVGPGTDTQYF.

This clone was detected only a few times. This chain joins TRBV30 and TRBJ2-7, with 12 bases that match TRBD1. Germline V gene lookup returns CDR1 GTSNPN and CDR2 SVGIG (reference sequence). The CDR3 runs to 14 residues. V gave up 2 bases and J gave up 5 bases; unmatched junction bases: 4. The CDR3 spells CAWSRDRGLDEQYF. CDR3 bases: TGTGCCTGGAGTCGGGACAGGGGGCTCGACGAGCAGTACTTC.